Below, one TCR beta chain is given with its context. The data are from a study of T-cell reconstitution after alpha-beta-depleted transplantation in children. Using unique molecular identifiers, the investigators prepared the TCRbeta library. In TCRdb, the PCR reads were re-called with MiXCR into one record per CDR3 protein. The sample carries more than 550,000 distinct CDR3 sequences, about 10% recorded once. J was trimmed by 2 bases and V by 9 bases; bases with no gene match: 7. Germline V gives CDR1 SNHLY, CDR2 FYNNEI. This CDR3 has 14 amino acids. The source material was PBMCs from the stem cell graft donor, sampled from the stem cell graft. This chain links TRBV2 with TRBJ2-5, with TRBD1 matching 9 bases. This TCR derives from a human donor who donated a stem cell graft to a child with acute myeloid leukemia. CDR3 region: CARQGAGSQETQYF. The CDR3 bases are TGTGCCAGACAGGGGGCCGGATCACAAGAGACCCAGTACTTC.